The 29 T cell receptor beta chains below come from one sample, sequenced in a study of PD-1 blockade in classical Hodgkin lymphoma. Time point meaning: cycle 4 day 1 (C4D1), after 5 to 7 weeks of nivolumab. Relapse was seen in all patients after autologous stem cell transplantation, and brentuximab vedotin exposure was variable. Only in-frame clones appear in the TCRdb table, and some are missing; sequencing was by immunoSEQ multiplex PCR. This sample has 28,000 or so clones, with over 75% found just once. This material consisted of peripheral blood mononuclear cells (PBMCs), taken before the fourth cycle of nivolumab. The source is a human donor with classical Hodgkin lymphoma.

CDR3 nucleotide sequence: TGTGCCAGCACCGGGACAGGGGGCTTACACACTGAAGCTTTCTTT. This translates into CASTGTGGLHTEAFF. The chain couples TRBV25-1 to TRBJ1-1, with 12 bases aligning to TRBD1. Looked up from germline, CDR1 is MGHDK and CDR2 is SYGVNS. This CDR3 is built from 15 residues. V dropped 7 bases and J dropped 3; count of bases not matched to a gene: 6.

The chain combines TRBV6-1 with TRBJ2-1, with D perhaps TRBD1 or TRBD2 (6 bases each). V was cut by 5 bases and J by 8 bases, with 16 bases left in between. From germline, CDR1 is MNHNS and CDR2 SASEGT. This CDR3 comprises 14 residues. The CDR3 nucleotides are TGTGCCAGCAGTCTAATAGAGGGGGGCTATGAGCAGTTCTTC. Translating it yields CASSLIEGGYEQFF.

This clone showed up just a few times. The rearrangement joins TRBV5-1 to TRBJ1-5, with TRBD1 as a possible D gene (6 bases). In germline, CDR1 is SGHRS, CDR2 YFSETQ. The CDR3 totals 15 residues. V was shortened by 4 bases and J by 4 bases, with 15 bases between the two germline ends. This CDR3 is CASSPSGTQNQPQHF. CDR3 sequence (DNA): TGCGCCAGCAGCCCGTCCGGGACACAAAATCAGCCCCAGCATTTT.

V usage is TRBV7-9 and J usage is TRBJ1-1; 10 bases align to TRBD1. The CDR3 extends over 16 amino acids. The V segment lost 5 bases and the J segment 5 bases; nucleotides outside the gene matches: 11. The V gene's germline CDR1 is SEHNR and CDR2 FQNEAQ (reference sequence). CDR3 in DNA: TGTGCCAGCAGCCCACAAACCCGGGACAGGGGAACTGAAGCTTTCTTT. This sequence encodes CASSPQTRDRGTEAFF.

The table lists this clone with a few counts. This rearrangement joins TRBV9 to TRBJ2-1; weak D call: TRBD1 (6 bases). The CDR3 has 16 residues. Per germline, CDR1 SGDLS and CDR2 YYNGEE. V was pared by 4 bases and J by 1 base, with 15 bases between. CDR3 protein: CASSRQVRGSYNEQFF. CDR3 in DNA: TGTGCCAGCAGCCGACAGGTCAGGGGATCCTACAATGAGCAGTTCTTC.

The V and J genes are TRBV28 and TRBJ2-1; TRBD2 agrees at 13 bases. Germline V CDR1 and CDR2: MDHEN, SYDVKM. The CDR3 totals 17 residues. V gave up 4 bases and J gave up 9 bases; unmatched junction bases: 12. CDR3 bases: TGTGCCAGCAGTTCCTCTGGACTAGCGGGAGTGTGGCGTGAGCAGTTCTTC. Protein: CASSSSGLAGVWREQFF.

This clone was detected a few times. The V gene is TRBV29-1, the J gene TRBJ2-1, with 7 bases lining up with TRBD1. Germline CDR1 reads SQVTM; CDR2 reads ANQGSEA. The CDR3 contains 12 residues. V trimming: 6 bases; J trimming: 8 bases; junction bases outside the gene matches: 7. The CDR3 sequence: CSVLHRGDEQFF. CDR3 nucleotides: TGCAGCGTGCTTCACAGGGGCGATGAGCAGTTCTTC.

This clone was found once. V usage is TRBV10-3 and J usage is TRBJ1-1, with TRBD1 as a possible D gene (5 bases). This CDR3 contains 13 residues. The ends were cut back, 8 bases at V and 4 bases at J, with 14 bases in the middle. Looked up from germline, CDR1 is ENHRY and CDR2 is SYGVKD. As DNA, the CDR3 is TGTGCCATCTCGCCCGTTGGGGGCACTGAAGCTTTCTTT. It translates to CAISPVGGTEAFF.

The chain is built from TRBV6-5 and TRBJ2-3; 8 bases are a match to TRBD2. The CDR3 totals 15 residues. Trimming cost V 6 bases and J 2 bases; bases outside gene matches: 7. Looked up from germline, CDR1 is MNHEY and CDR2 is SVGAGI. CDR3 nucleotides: TGTGCCAGCAGCTTCGGACTAGCAGCCACAGATACGCAGTATTTT. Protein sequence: CASSFGLAATDTQYF.

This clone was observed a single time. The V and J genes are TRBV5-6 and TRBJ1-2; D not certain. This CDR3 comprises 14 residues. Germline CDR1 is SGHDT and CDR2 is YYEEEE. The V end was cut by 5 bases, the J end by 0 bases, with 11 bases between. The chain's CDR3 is CASSSDTSNYGYTF. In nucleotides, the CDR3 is TGTGCCAGCAGTTCTGACACGTCTAACTATGGCTACACCTTC. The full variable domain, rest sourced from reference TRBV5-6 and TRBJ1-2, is DAGVTQSPTHLIKTRGQQVTLRCSPKSGHDTVSWYQQALGQGPQFIFQYYEEEERQRGNFPDRFSGHQFPNYSSELNVNALLLGDSALYLCASSSDTSNYGYTFGSGTRLTVV.

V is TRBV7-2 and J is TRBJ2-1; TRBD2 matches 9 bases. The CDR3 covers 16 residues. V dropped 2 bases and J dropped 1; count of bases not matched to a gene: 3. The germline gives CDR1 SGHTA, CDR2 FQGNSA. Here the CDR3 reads CASSLRSGRSYNEQFF. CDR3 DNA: TGTGCCAGCAGCTTACGGAGCGGGAGGTCCTACAATGAGCAGTTCTTC.

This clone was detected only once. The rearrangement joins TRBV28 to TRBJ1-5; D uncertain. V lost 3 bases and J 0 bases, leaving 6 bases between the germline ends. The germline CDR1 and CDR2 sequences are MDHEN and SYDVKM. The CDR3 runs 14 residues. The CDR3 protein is CASSLEVSNQPQHF. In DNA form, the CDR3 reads TGTGCCAGCAGTTTGGAGGTTAGCAATCAGCCCCAGCATTTT.

CDR3 region: CASSADLGFYEQYF. The CDR3 DNA is TGTGCCAGCAGTGCGGACCTGGGATTCTACGAGCAGTACTTC. The chain has TRBV28 and TRBJ2-7; D unclear. Germline lookup yields CDR1 MDHEN and CDR2 SYDVKM. V was pared by 5 bases and J by 3 bases, with 14 bases between. CDR3 size: 14 residues.

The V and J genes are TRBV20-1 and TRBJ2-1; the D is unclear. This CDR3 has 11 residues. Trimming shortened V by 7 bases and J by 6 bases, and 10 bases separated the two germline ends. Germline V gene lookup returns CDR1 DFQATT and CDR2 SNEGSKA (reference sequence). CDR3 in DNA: TGCAGTGGGACGGTCAGCAATGAGCAGTTCTTC. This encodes CSGTVSNEQFF.

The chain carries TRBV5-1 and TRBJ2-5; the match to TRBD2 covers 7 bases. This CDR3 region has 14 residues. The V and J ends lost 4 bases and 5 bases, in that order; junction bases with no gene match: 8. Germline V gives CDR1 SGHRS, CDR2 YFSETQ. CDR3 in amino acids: CASSRGGPGETQYF. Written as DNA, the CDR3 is TGCGCCAGCAGCCGGGGAGGGCCGGGGGAGACCCAGTACTTC.

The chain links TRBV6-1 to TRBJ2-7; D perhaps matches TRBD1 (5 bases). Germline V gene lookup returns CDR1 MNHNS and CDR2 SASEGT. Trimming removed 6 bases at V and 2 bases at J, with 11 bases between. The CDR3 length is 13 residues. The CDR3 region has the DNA TGTGCCAGCAGGACGACAGCAGCCTACGAGCAGTACTTC. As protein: CASRTTAAYEQYF.

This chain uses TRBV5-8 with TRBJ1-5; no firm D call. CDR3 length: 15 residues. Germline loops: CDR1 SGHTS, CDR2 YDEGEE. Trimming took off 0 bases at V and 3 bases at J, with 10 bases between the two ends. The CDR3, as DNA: TGTGCCAGCAGCTTGGTCGTCGGTACCAATCAGCCCCAGCATTTT. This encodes CASSLVVGTNQPQHF.

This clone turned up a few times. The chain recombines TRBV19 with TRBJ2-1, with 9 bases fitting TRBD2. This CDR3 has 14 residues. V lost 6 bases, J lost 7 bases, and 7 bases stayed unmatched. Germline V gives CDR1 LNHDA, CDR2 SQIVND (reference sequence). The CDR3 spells CASSLVTSGNEQFF. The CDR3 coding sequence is TGTGCCAGTAGCCTTGTGACTAGCGGTAATGAGCAGTTCTTC.

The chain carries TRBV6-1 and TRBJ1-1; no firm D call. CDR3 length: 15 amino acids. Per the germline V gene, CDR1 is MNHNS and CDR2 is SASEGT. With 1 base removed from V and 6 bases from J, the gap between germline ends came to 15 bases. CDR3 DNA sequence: TGTGCCAGCAGTGAAGTTTTAGGAAATTTGGCTGAAGCTTTCTTT. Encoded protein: CASSEVLGNLAEAFF.

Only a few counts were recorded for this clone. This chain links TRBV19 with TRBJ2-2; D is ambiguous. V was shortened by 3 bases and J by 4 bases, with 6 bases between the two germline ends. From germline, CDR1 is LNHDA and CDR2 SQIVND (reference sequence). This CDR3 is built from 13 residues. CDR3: CASSMKGTGELFF. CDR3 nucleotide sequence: TGTGCCAGTAGTATGAAGGGCACCGGGGAGCTGTTTTTT.

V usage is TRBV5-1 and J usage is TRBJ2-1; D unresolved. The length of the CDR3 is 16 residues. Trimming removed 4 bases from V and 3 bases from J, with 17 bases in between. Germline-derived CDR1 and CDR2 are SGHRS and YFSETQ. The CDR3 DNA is TGCGCCAGCAGCCCGCCCCTTTCGTATGGCTACAATGAGCAGTTCTTC. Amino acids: CASSPPLSYGYNEQFF.

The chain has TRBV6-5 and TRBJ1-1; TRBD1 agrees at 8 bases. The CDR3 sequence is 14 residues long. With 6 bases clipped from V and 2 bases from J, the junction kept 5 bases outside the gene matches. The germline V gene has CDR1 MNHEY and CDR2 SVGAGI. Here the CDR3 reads CASRPTGGNTEAFF. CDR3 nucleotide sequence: TGTGCCAGCAGACCCACAGGGGGTAACACTGAAGCTTTCTTT.

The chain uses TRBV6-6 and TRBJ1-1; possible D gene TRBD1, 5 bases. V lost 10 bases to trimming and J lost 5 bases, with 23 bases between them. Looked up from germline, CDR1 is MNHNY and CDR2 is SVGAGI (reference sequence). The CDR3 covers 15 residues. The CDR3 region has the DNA TGTGCCACCTTGAGAATAGGACATGTGATAACTGAAGCTTTCTTT. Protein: CATLRIGHVITEAFF.

CDR3 region: CASSLAGTSSGYEQYF. The CDR3 DNA follows: TGTGCCAGCAGCTTAGCGGGGACTAGCTCGGGCTACGAGCAGTACTTC. This sequence joins TRBV7-9 and TRBJ2-7; 9 nucleotides line up with TRBD2. Trimming took 0 bases from V and 3 from J; bases not matched to a gene: 6. Germline V CDR1 and CDR2: SEHNR, FQNEAQ (reference sequence). The CDR3 has 16 amino acids.

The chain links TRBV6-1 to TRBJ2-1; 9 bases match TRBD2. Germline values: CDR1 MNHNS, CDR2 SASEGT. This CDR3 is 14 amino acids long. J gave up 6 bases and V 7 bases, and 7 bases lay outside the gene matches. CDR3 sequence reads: CASNPSGRFNEQFF. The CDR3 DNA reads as TGTGCCAGCAACCCGAGCGGGAGGTTCAATGAGCAGTTCTTC.

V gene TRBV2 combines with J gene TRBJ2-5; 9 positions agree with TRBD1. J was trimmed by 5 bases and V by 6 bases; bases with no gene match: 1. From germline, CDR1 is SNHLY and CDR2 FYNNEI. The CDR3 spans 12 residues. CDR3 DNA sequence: TGTGCCAGCAGAGACAGGGGGGAGACCCAGTACTTC. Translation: CASRDRGETQYF.

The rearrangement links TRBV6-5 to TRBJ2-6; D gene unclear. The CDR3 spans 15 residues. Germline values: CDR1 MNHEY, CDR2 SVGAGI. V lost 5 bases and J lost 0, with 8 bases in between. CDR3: CASSIRSSGANVLTF. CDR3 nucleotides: TGTGCCAGCAGTATTCGAAGCTCTGGGGCCAACGTCCTGACTTTC.

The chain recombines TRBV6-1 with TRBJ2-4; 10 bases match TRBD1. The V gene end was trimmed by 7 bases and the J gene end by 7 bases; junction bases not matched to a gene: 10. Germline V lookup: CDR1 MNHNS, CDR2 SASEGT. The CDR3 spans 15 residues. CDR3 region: CASTGTGDPRNIQYF. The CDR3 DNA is TGTGCCAGCACTGGGACAGGGGACCCGAGGAACATTCAGTACTTC.

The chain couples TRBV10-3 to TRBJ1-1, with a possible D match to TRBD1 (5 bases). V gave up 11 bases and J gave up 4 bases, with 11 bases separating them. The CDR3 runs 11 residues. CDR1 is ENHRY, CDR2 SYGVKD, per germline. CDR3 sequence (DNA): TGTGCCGTTGGGGCCTTCACTGAAGCTTTCTTT. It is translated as CAVGAFTEAFF.